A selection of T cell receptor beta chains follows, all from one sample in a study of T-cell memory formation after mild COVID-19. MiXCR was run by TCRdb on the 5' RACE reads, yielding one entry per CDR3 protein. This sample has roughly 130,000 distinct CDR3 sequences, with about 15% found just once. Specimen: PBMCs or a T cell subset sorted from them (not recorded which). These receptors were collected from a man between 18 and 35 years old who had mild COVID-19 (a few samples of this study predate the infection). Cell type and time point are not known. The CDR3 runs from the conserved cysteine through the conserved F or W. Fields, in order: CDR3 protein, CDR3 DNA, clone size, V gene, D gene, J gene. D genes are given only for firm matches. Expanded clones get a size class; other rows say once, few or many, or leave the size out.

CDR3 protein: CASSSGQWETQYF
CDR3 DNA: TGTGCCAGCAGCTCGGGACAATGGGAGACCCAGTACTTC
clone size: NA
V gene: TRBV11-3
D gene: NA
J gene: TRBJ2-5

CDR3 protein: CASSPWGNSNTEAFF
CDR3 DNA: TGTGCCAGCAGCCCTTGGGGGAACTCGAACACTGAAGCTTTCTTT
clone size: NA
V gene: TRBV9
D gene: NA
J gene: TRBJ1-1

CDR3 protein: CASQPGDRGLGELFF
CDR3 DNA: TGCGCCTCCCAACCTGGAGACAGGGGTCTAGGGGAGCTGTTTTTT
clone size: NA
V gene: TRBV5-1
D gene: TRBD1
J gene: TRBJ2-2

CDR3 protein: CASSFAGTGTVFF
CDR3 DNA: TGTGCCAGCAGCTTTGCCGGGACAGGGACGGTGTTCTTC
clone size: few
V gene: TRBV7-2
D gene: TRBD1
J gene: TRBJ2-1

CDR3 protein: CSASGFSQGFSSTDTQYF
CDR3 DNA: TGCAGTGCTAGCGGGTTTTCTCAGGGTTTCTCTAGCACAGATACGCAGTATTTT
clone size: few
V gene: TRBV20-1
D gene: NA
J gene: TRBJ2-3

CDR3 protein: CASSDLQGPRTGELFF
CDR3 DNA: TGTGCCAGCAGTGATCTACAGGGCCCTAGGACCGGGGAGCTGTTTTTT
clone size: NA
V gene: TRBV25-1
D gene: NA
J gene: TRBJ2-2

CDR3 protein: CSVANPANTGELFF
CDR3 DNA: TGCAGCGTTGCTAACCCCGCGAACACCGGGGAGCTGTTTTTT
clone size: NA
V gene: TRBV29-1
D gene: NA
J gene: TRBJ2-2

CDR3 protein: CASSFSTYTGELFF
CDR3 DNA: TGCGCCAGCAGCTTCTCGACATACACCGGGGAGCTGTTTTTT
clone size: NA
V gene: TRBV5-1
D gene: NA
J gene: TRBJ2-2

CDR3 protein: CASSRQGNQPQHF
CDR3 DNA: TGTGCCAGCAGCCGACAGGGGAATCAGCCCCAGCATTTT
clone size: many
V gene: TRBV7-9
D gene: TRBD1
J gene: TRBJ1-5

CDR3 protein: CASSLPGQRYEQYF
CDR3 DNA: TGTGCCAGTAGTCTCCCGGGACAGAGGTACGAGCAGTACTTC
clone size: few
V gene: TRBV19
D gene: TRBD1
J gene: TRBJ2-7

CDR3 protein: CASSLGSGRTAPLGETQYF
CDR3 DNA: TGTGCCAGCAGCTTAGGGTCTGGTCGGACAGCGCCGTTAGGGGAGACCCAGTACTTC
clone size: NA
V gene: TRBV7-2
D gene: NA
J gene: TRBJ2-5

CDR3 protein: CASSSPIAGDTDTQYF
CDR3 DNA: TGTGCCAGCAGCTCCCCCATAGCGGGGGACACAGATACGCAGTATTTT
clone size: many
V gene: TRBV12-3/TRBV12-4
D gene: TRBD2
J gene: TRBJ2-3

CDR3 protein: CASRRGANSPLHF
CDR3 DNA: TGCGCCAGCAGAAGGGGGGCTAATTCACCCCTCCACTTT
clone size: NA
V gene: TRBV5-1
D gene: NA
J gene: TRBJ1-6

CDR3 protein: CASSLARVGEAFF
CDR3 DNA: TGTGCCAGCAGTTTAGCCAGGGTTGGTGAAGCTTTCTTT
clone size: NA
V gene: TRBV12-3/TRBV12-4
D gene: NA
J gene: TRBJ1-1

CDR3 protein: CSARSTGQPQHF
CDR3 DNA: TGCAGTGCTAGATCCACCGGCCAGCCCCAGCATTTT
clone size: few
V gene: TRBV20-1
D gene: NA
J gene: TRBJ1-5

CDR3 protein: CSASGIGTDTQYF
CDR3 DNA: TGCAGTGCTAGCGGTATCGGGACAGATACGCAGTATTTT
clone size: NA
V gene: TRBV20-1
D gene: NA
J gene: TRBJ2-3

CDR3 protein: CASLLRGGTDTQYF
CDR3 DNA: TGTGCCAGCCTCTTGAGGGGGGGCACAGATACGCAGTATTTT
clone size: few
V gene: TRBV12-3/TRBV12-4
D gene: NA
J gene: TRBJ2-3

CDR3 protein: CASSPRTGPNEQYF
CDR3 DNA: TGCGCCAGCAGCCCGAGGACAGGGCCGAACGAGCAGTACTTC
clone size: few
V gene: TRBV5-1
D gene: TRBD1
J gene: TRBJ2-7

CDR3 protein: CASSYGAGGPYNEQFF
CDR3 DNA: TGTGCCAGCAGTTACGGTGCAGGGGGGCCCTACAATGAGCAGTTCTTC
clone size: NA
V gene: TRBV6-2/TRBV6-3
D gene: NA
J gene: TRBJ2-1

CDR3 protein: CASSQELAGVETQYF
CDR3 DNA: TGTGCCAGCAGCCAAGAACTGGCGGGGGTGGAGACCCAGTACTTC
clone size: many
V gene: TRBV14
D gene: TRBD2
J gene: TRBJ2-5

CDR3 protein: CASSWSNGGSSYEQYF
CDR3 DNA: TGTGCCAGCAGCTGGTCCAACGGGGGAAGTAGCTACGAGCAGTACTTC
clone size: NA
V gene: TRBV7-8
D gene: NA
J gene: TRBJ2-7

CDR3 protein: CASRLRGAGTDTQYF
CDR3 DNA: TGCGCCAGCCGCCTAAGGGGCGCCGGCACAGATACGCAGTATTTT
clone size: few
V gene: TRBV5-1
D gene: NA
J gene: TRBJ2-3

CDR3 protein: CASSLYPSGGTDTQYF
CDR3 DNA: TGTGCCAGCAGCTTATACCCTAGCGGCGGCACAGATACGCAGTATTTT
clone size: NA
V gene: TRBV7-3
D gene: TRBD2
J gene: TRBJ2-3

CDR3 protein: CASSQSLGTEQFF
CDR3 DNA: TGTGCCAGCAGCCAGTCGTTAGGAACTGAGCAGTTCTTC
clone size: few
V gene: TRBV14
D gene: NA
J gene: TRBJ2-1

CDR3 protein: CASRLAGRGYTQYF
CDR3 DNA: TGTGCCAGCCGACTAGCGGGGCGTGGATATACGCAGTATTTT
clone size: NA
V gene: TRBV28
D gene: TRBD2
J gene: TRBJ2-3

CDR3 protein: CASSYHALSGANVLTF
CDR3 DNA: TGTGCCAGCAGCTATCACGCCCTCTCTGGGGCCAACGTCCTGACTTTC
clone size: few
V gene: TRBV7-2
D gene: NA
J gene: TRBJ2-6

CDR3 protein: CASRYTGELFF
CDR3 DNA: TGTGCCAGCAGGTACACCGGGGAGCTGTTTTTT
clone size: NA
V gene: TRBV12-3/TRBV12-4
D gene: NA
J gene: TRBJ2-2